This passage covers 18 T cell receptor beta chains from one sample sequenced in a study of cytomegalovirus exposure and HLA in healthy donors. This table comes from immunoSEQ multiplex PCR, and its TCRdb copy is limited to in-frame clones, with some not included. This sample has about 110,000 clones; roughly 90% occur once, and the top ten carry 1.4%. Sequencing used PBMCs. The origin of the receptors is a woman aged 30 to 39 in good health and CMV-seropositive.

This clone was detected a few times. This chain uses TRBV5-6 with TRBJ2-4; D possibly corresponds to TRBD2 (5 bases). The CDR3 is made up of 16 amino acids. Germline loops: CDR1 SGHDT, CDR2 YYEEEE. Trimming took off 4 bases at V and 3 bases at J, with 17 bases between the two ends. For the CDR3, the DNA is TGTGCCAGCAGCCCCTACGGCAGCGGCCTCAAAAACATTCAGTACTTC. Encoded protein: CASSPYGSGLKNIQYF.

V gene TRBV6-4 combines with J gene TRBJ2-6; 12 positions match TRBD1. Per germline, CDR1 MRHNA and CDR2 SNTAGT. Trimming took 5 bases from V and 4 from J; bases not matched to a gene: 12. This CDR3 region has 19 residues. The CDR3 reads CASSPRAGGQGAGANVLTF. Written as DNA, the CDR3 is TGTGCCAGCAGTCCCCGGGCGGGGGGACAGGGGGCCGGGGCCAACGTCCTGACTTTC.

This chain joins TRBV29-1 and TRBJ1-5; TRBD1 is a possible D gene (6 bases). The germline CDR1 and CDR2 sequences are SQVTM and ANQGSEA. This CDR3 has 13 amino acids. V shed 1 base and J shed 2 bases, with 6 bases lying between them. CDR3 sequence (DNA): TGCAGCGTTGAAGGGACAGGCAATCAGCCCCAGCATTTT. Protein product: CSVEGTGNQPQHF.

The rearrangement links TRBV6-6 to TRBJ1-3, with D possibly TRBD1 on 5 matching bases. Germline assignment: CDR1 MNHNY and CDR2 SVGAGI (reference sequence). V shed 6 bases and J shed 4 bases, with 16 bases lying between them. The length of the CDR3 is 15 residues. CDR3 protein: CASSPPRGSGNTIYF. For the CDR3, the DNA is TGTGCCAGCAGCCCCCCCCGGGGGTCAGGAAACACCATATATTTT.

The chain carries TRBV5-4 and TRBJ1-1; the D is unclear. The CDR3 is 14 amino acids. CDR1 and CDR2 from the germline V gene are SGHNT and YYREEE (reference sequence). The V and J ends lost 0 bases and 6 bases respectively, with 12 bases between them. CDR3 in DNA: TGTGCCAGCAGCTTGGTGGGCAGCCACCCTGAAGCTTTCTTT. This sequence encodes CASSLVGSHPEAFF.

The J gene is TRBJ2-7, the V gene TRBV15; 8 positions match TRBD2. The trim removed 4 bases at V and 2 bases at J, leaving 10 bases unmatched. Looked up from germline, CDR1 is LNHNV and CDR2 is YYDKDF (reference sequence). The CDR3 length is 16 residues. For the CDR3, the DNA is TGTGCCACCAGCACCCACAAAGCGGGAGACCCCTACGAGCAGTACTTC. This codes for CATSTHKAGDPYEQYF.

The CDR3 region has the DNA TGTGCCAGCAGTGAACCACTGGCGGGGTACGAGCAGTACTTC. It is translated as CASSEPLAGYEQYF. V usage is TRBV6-1 and J usage is TRBJ2-7, with a tentative D call TRBD2 (6 bases). Germline lookup yields CDR1 MNHNS and CDR2 SASEGT. CDR3 length: 14 residues. V shed 2 bases and J shed 4 bases, with 12 bases lying between them.

The chain links TRBV28 to TRBJ2-1, with 10 positions matching TRBD2. This CDR3 contains 15 residues. Germline loops: CDR1 MDHEN, CDR2 SYDVKM. J lost 4 bases, V lost 5 bases, and 5 bases had no gene match. CDR3 nucleotides: TGTGCCAGCAGTCTAGCGGGAGTGAGGTACAATGAGCAGTTCTTC. Translated: CASSLAGVRYNEQFF. Full variable domain (outside the CDR3, taken from reference TRBV28 and TRBJ2-1): DVKVTQSSRYLVKRTGEKVFLECVQDMDHENMFWYRQDPGLGLRLIYFSYDVKMKEKGDIPEGYSVSREKKERFSLILESASTNQTSMYLCASSLAGVRYNEQFFGPGTRLTVL.

This rearrangement joins TRBV9 to TRBJ2-7; 10 positions agree with TRBD2. The V segment lost 0 bases and the J segment 5 bases; nucleotides outside the gene matches: 5. CDR3 size: 15 residues. Germline-derived CDR1 and CDR2 are SGDLS and YYNGEE. The CDR3 sequence: CASSVAAGGPHEQYF. For the CDR3, the DNA is TGTGCCAGCAGCGTAGCAGCGGGGGGGCCCCACGAGCAGTACTTC.

The chain couples TRBV15 to TRBJ2-7; TRBD2 aligns across 9 bases. The CDR3 length is 18 residues. J lost 0 bases, V lost 1 base, and 10 bases had no gene match. The V gene's germline CDR1 is LNHNV and CDR2 YYDKDF (reference sequence). As DNA, the CDR3 is TGTGCCACCAGCAGAGTAGCCCAGCGGGGGGAGTCCTCCTACGAGCAGTACTTC. This encodes CATSRVAQRGESSYEQYF.

Only one count was recorded for this clone. The J gene is TRBJ1-5, the V gene TRBV28; 10 positions match TRBD1. The V gene's germline CDR1 is MDHEN and CDR2 SYDVKM. J gave up 3 bases and V 4 bases, and 3 bases lay outside the gene matches. This CDR3 is built from 15 residues. As DNA, the CDR3 is TGTGCCAGCAGTTCTGGGACAGGGGCCAATCAGCCCCAGCATTTT. Protein product: CASSSGTGANQPQHF.

This clone came up a few times. The rearrangement uses TRBV9 and TRBJ2-7; a possible D gene is TRBD1 (6 bases). CDR1 SGDLS and CDR2 YYNGEE come from the germline V gene. V dropped 4 bases and J dropped 5 bases, with 13 bases sitting between them. This CDR3 region has 13 residues. This chain's CDR3 is CASSLDSWNEQYF. CDR3 bases: TGTGCCAGCAGCCTGGACAGCTGGAACGAGCAGTACTTC.

The CDR3 protein is CASSPSAGRETQYF. The CDR3 DNA reads TGTGCCAGCAGCCCCTCGGCAGGCCGGGAGACCCAGTACTTC. The gene calls are TRBV9 and TRBJ2-5; D unclear. CDR1 is SGDLS, CDR2 YYNGEE, per germline. The CDR3 length is 14 residues. Trimming took off 4 bases at V and 5 bases at J, with 15 bases between the two ends.

This sequence joins TRBV7-2 and TRBJ1-6, with 8 bases matching TRBD1. Looked up from germline, CDR1 is SGHTA and CDR2 is FQGNSA. This CDR3 is 16 amino acids long. After removal of 5 bases from V and 8 bases from J, the junction contained 11 bases not matched to a gene. CDR3 DNA sequence: TGTGCCAGCAGCCCCCAGACAGGGGTTAGGTATTCACCCCTCCACTTT. Translation gives CASSPQTGVRYSPLHF.

This rearrangement joins TRBV5-4 to TRBJ2-3, with TRBD2 matching over 7 bases. CDR1 is SGHNT, CDR2 YYREEE, per germline (reference sequence). J lost 2 bases, V lost 6 bases, and 9 bases had no gene match. The CDR3 runs to 15 residues. The CDR3 nucleotides read TGTGCCAGCAACGACCAGCGGGGTCCCACAGATACGCAGTATTTT. It yields the protein CASNDQRGPTDTQYF.

The chain links TRBV13 to TRBJ2-7, with D possibly being TRBD2 (5 bases). Germline V lookup: CDR1 PRHDT, CDR2 FYEKMQ (reference sequence). Trimming cost V 5 bases and J 3 bases, with 11 bases left between them. The CDR3 extends over 13 amino acids. The CDR3 region is CASSVGEDYEQYF. The CDR3 DNA reads TGTGCCAGCAGCGTCGGGGAAGACTACGAGCAGTACTTC.

The rearrangement uses TRBV2 and TRBJ1-5, with D hard to call. Trimming shortened V by 4 bases and J by 4 bases, and 11 bases separated the two germline ends. This CDR3 spans 14 amino acids. Germline V lookup: CDR1 SNHLY, CDR2 FYNNEI. CDR3 sequence reads: CASSGMYGNQPQHF. Here the CDR3 DNA reads TGTGCCAGCAGTGGTATGTACGGTAATCAGCCCCAGCATTTT.

This chain joins TRBV2 and TRBJ2-4, with D hard to call. The CDR3 consists of 12 residues. The ends were cut back, 8 bases at V and 1 base at J, with 6 bases in the middle. The germline CDR1 and CDR2 sequences are SNHLY and FYNNEI. This CDR3 reads CASGQAKNIQYF. In DNA form, the CDR3 reads TGTGCCAGCGGCCAGGCCAAAAACATTCAGTACTTC.